The next 20 T cell receptor beta chains were all read from a single sample in a study of cytomegalovirus exposure and HLA in healthy donors. The PCR employed 60 Vbeta primers together with 13 Jbeta primers. Clones were read by immunoSEQ multiplex PCR, and TCRdb kept only the in-frame ones, dropping some. The sample includes around 160,000 clones, about four fifths of them seen just once. The sequenced material came from PBMCs. Receptors originate from a male donor in good health and CMV-seropositive.

This chain connects TRBV7-9 to TRBJ1-4; tentative D call: TRBD1 (6 bases). The CDR3 loop spans 15 amino acids. The germline V and J ends were trimmed by 6 bases and 5 bases, with 16 bases remaining between them. CDR1 is SEHNR, CDR2 FQNEAQ, per germline (reference sequence). This CDR3 reads CASSLAGTRNEKLFF. In DNA, the CDR3 is TGTGCCAGCAGTCTAGCCGGGACAAGAAATGAAAAACTGTTTTTT.

The chain uses TRBV5-1 and TRBJ2-5; 8 bases line up with TRBD2. The V segment lost 4 bases and the J segment 4 bases; nucleotides outside the gene matches: 9. This CDR3 contains 15 residues. Germline CDR1 SGHRS, CDR2 YFSETQ. The CDR3 nucleotides read TGCGCCAGCAGCCATCAGCGGGGGACGCCAGAGACCCAGTACTTC. It encodes CASSHQRGTPETQYF.

V is TRBV9 and J is TRBJ1-3; D remains ambiguous. This CDR3 is 15 amino acids long. Per the germline V gene, CDR1 is SGDLS and CDR2 is YYNGEE. Trimming cost V 5 bases and J 4 bases, with 16 bases left between them. CDR3 sequence reads: CASSQSQVYGNTIYF. For the CDR3, the DNA is TGTGCCAGCAGTCAGTCGCAGGTGTACGGAAACACCATATATTTT.

This clone was counted once. CDR3 loop: CSVGDREFQPQHF. CDR3 coding DNA: TGCAGCGTTGGAGACAGGGAATTTCAGCCCCAGCATTTT. The chain employs TRBV29-1 and TRBJ1-5, with TRBD1 matching over 7 bases. Looked up from germline, CDR1 is SQVTM and CDR2 is ANQGSEA. Trimming cost V 4 bases and J 6 bases; bases outside gene matches: 6. There are 13 residues in the CDR3.

This clone was seen only a few times. The rearrangement joins TRBV9 to TRBJ1-2; 7 nucleotides line up with TRBD1. The CDR3 consists of 15 residues. Trimming at V came to 4 bases and at J to 7 bases, leaving 13 bases not matched to a gene. Germline-derived CDR1 and CDR2 are SGDLS and YYNGEE. This CDR3 is CASSQNRGPTSGYTF. The CDR3 DNA reads TGTGCCAGCAGCCAAAACAGGGGTCCAACAAGTGGCTACACCTTC. The full variable domain, in which reference TRBV9 and TRBJ1-2 provide the parts outside the CDR3, is DSGVTQTPKHLITATGQRVTLRCSPRSGDLSVYWYQQSLDQGLQFLIQYYNGEERAKGNILERFSAQQFPDLHSELNLSSLELGDSALYFCASSQNRGPTSGYTFGSGTRLTVV.

This clone occurred once. This sequence joins TRBV30 and TRBJ2-7, with TRBD2 matching over 8 bases. V dropped 8 bases and J dropped 1; count of bases not matched to a gene: 13. The CDR3 covers 15 residues. Germline V gene sequence: CDR1 GTSNPN, CDR2 SVGIG (reference sequence). The CDR3 coding sequence is TGTGCCGGAGTCTTACTTAGCGGGGTTTCCTACGAGCAGTACTTC. Its protein is CAGVLLSGVSYEQYF. The full variable domain, completed using reference TRBV30 and TRBJ2-7, is SQTIHQWPATLVQPVGSPLSLECTVEGTSNPNLYWYRQAAGRGLQLLFYSVGIGQISSEVPQNLSASRPQDRQFILSSKKLLLSDSGFYLCAGVLLSGVSYEQYFGPGTRLTVT.

V gene TRBV4-1 combines with J gene TRBJ2-1, with D perhaps TRBD1 (7 bases). Germline CDR1 MGHRA, CDR2 YSYEKL. The ends were cut back, 3 bases at V and 7 bases at J, with 22 bases in the middle. The CDR3 is made up of 17 amino acids. CDR3 in amino acids: CASSQNPSQGGWNEQFF. The CDR3 DNA is TGCGCCAGCAGCCAGAACCCCAGCCAGGGGGGATGGAATGAGCAGTTCTTC.

V usage is TRBV11-3 and J usage is TRBJ1-2; 7 bases match TRBD1. The CDR3 covers 17 residues. Germline V gene sequence: CDR1 SGHNT, CDR2 YENEEA. V lost 3 bases and J lost 0; bases outside the gene matches: 10. The CDR3 DNA reads as TGTGCCAGCAGCTTCATCACAGGGGCTGGAGCTAACTATGGCTACACCTTC. It is translated as CASSFITGAGANYGYTF.

This clone was observed a single time. The gene calls are TRBV5-1 and TRBJ2-5; 8 bases agree with TRBD1. The germline V gene has CDR1 SGHRS and CDR2 YFSETQ. The length of the CDR3 is 14 residues. The V segment lost 4 bases and the J segment 1 base; nucleotides outside the gene matches: 3. The CDR3 DNA reads as TGCGCCAGCAGCCGAGGGACAGGCCAAGAGACCCAGTACTTC. Encoded protein: CASSRGTGQETQYF.

V is TRBV7-2 and J is TRBJ2-7; a possible D gene is TRBD1 (6 bases). Trimming shortened V by 5 bases and J by 0 bases, and 14 bases separated the two germline ends. Germline CDR1 and CDR2: SGHTA and FQGNSA. This CDR3 region has 15 residues. This CDR3 is CASSHRLGGSYEQYF. In DNA form, the CDR3 reads TGTGCCAGCAGCCACCGTTTAGGGGGCTCCTACGAGCAGTACTTC.

The J gene is TRBJ1-1, the V gene TRBV27; 7 bases are shared with TRBD1. V lost 5 bases to trimming and J lost 0 bases; unmatched junction nucleotides: 3. This CDR3 is 14 amino acids long. CDR1 and CDR2 from the germline V gene are MNHEY and SMNVEV (reference sequence). CDR3 amino acids: CASSQTGVNTEAFF. The DNA for the CDR3 is TGTGCCAGCAGTCAAACAGGGGTGAACACTGAAGCTTTCTTT.

The V call is TRBV5-1, the J call TRBJ2-3, with a weak D call TRBD1 (5 bases). Trimming took off 5 bases at V and 3 bases at J, with 10 bases between the two ends. The germline V gene encodes CDR1 SGHRS and CDR2 YFSETQ. The CDR3 sequence is 13 residues long. The CDR3 loop reads CASRLGDTDTQYF. The CDR3 coding sequence is TGCGCCAGCAGGCTAGGGGATACAGATACGCAGTATTTT.

There are a few counts of this clone. The genes are TRBV4-1 and TRBJ1-4, with D possibly matching TRBD1 (6 bases). V was trimmed by 4 bases and J by 5 bases, leaving 11 bases between them. CDR1 and CDR2 (germline): MGHRA, YSYEKL. The CDR3 contains 14 residues. For the CDR3, the DNA is TGCGCCAGCAGCCCTAGGGACATAAATGAAAAACTGTTTTTT. This codes for CASSPRDINEKLFF.

V is TRBV18 and J is TRBJ1-2; TRBD1 aligns across 12 bases. This CDR3 is built from 15 residues. Trimming took 2 bases from V and 8 from J; bases not matched to a gene: 6. Per germline, CDR1 KGHSH and CDR2 LQKENI. The chain's CDR3 is CASSPSGQGARGYTF. The CDR3 DNA reads as TGTGCCAGCTCACCATCGGGACAGGGGGCGCGAGGCTACACCTTC.

The chain couples TRBV9 to TRBJ2-3, with D perhaps TRBD2 (5 bases). Trimming stripped 4 bases from V and 7 bases from J, with 13 bases between. The CDR3 extends over 13 amino acids. Germline V gene lookup returns CDR1 SGDLS and CDR2 YYNGEE. CDR3 residues: CASSPGFENTQYF. CDR3 sequence (DNA): TGTGCCAGCAGCCCGGGATTCGAAAATACGCAGTATTTT.

In this sample, this clone turned up a few times. The chain has TRBV21-1 and TRBJ2-2; the D call TRBD2 from the table was never checked on the DNA. TRBV21-1 is described as a pseudogene. This CDR3 comprises 17 residues. The CDR3: CASSKGGTSGGTGELFF. Written as DNA, the CDR3 is TGTGCCAGCAGCAAAGGAGGGACTAGCGGTGGCACCGGGGAGCTGTTTTTT.

The V call is TRBV4-2, the J call TRBJ1-2, with 8 nucleotides matching TRBD1. The CDR3 is 15 amino acids. Trimming cost V 4 bases and J 6 bases; bases outside gene matches: 10. Germline values: CDR1 LGHNA, CDR2 YNFKEQ. The CDR3 is CASSPTGEASDGYTF. The CDR3 nucleotides read TGTGCCAGCAGCCCGACAGGGGAGGCCTCGGATGGCTACACCTTC.

This clone has more than one count but fewer than ten. V and J are TRBV5-1 and TRBJ1-1; 9 nucleotides match TRBD1. CDR3 length: 14 amino acids. Germline assignment: CDR1 SGHRS and CDR2 YFSETQ. V lost 3 bases, J lost 10 bases, and 10 bases stayed unmatched. The CDR3 nucleotides are TGCGCCAGCAGCTCGATCACAGGGGGCGCGATAGCTTTCTTT. It yields the protein CASSSITGGAIAFF.

This clone was detected a few times. V usage is TRBV6-1 and J usage is TRBJ2-7, with D possibly being TRBD2 (5 bases). Trimming stripped 4 bases from V and 0 bases from J, with 13 bases between. This CDR3 is 15 amino acids long. CDR1 is MNHNS and CDR2 is SASEGT in the germline V gene. The CDR3 coding sequence is TGTGCCAGCAGTGGCCCGGACGGAGGCTCCTACGAGCAGTACTTC. It codes for CASSGPDGGSYEQYF.

This sequence joins TRBV13 and TRBJ2-2; the D gene is possibly TRBD2 (6 bases). This CDR3 contains 16 residues. V was trimmed by 5 bases and J by 5 bases, leaving 18 bases between them. Germline V lookup: CDR1 PRHDT, CDR2 FYEKMQ (reference sequence). CDR3 nucleotides: TGTGCCAGCAGCGGGACTCCGGGTAAGAGGACCGGGGAGCTGTTTTTT. Protein sequence: CASSGTPGKRTGELFF.